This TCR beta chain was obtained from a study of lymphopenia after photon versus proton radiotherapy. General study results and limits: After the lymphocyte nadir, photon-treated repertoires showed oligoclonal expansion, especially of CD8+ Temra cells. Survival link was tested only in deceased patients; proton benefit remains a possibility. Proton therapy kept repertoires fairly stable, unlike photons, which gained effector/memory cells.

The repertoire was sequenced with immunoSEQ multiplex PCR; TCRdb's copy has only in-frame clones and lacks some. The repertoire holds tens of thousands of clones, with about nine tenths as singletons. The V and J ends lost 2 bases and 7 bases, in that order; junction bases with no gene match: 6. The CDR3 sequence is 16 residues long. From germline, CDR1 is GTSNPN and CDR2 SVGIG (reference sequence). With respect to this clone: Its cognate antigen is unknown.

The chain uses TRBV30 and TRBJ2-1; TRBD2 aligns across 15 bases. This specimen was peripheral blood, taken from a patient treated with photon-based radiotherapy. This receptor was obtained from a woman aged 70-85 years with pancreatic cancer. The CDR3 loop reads CAWSPGTSGRRNEQFF. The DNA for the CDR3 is TGTGCCTGGAGTCCAGGGACTAGCGGGAGGAGAAATGAGCAGTTCTTC.